This T cell receptor beta chain was found in a study of T cell repertoires in cytomegalovirus infection. CDR1 and CDR2 from the germline V gene are SGHAT and FQNNGV. Losses at the gene ends were 6 bases for V and 4 bases for J; bases not matched to a gene: 4. The CDR3 length is 14 residues. One entry per CDR3 protein, called by TCRdb with MiXCR from the reads. This sample has just over 450,000 distinct CDR3 sequences, with under 55% found just once. As for this clonotype: The target antigen is unknown.

Sequences were derived from cultured PBMCs, sampled from culture after CMV antigen stimulation. The receptor was derived from a human donor in good health (CMV status not recorded). Some clones in this sample may be carry-over from other donors' samples. The chain uses TRBV11-2 and TRBJ2-7, with TRBD2 matching over 12 bases. The CDR3 DNA sequence: TGTGCCAGCAGTCCCACTAGCGGGGGGTACGAGCAGTACTTC. This sequence encodes CASSPTSGGYEQYF. Together with reference TRBV11-2 and TRBJ2-7, the CDR3 gives the full variable domain: EAGVAQSPRYKIIEKRQSVAFWCNPISGHATLYWYQQILGQGPKLLIQFQNNGVVDDSQLPKDRFSAERLKGVDSTLKIQPAKLEDSAVYLCASSPTSGGYEQYFGPGTRLTVT.